This T cell receptor (beta chain) is drawn from a study of a mutant IDH1 vaccine in newly diagnosed glioma. Study-wide background: The first vaccination came 4-6 weeks after radiotherapy alone, or with temozolomide cycles.

The time point denotes: week 23, last vaccination. A single vaccine dose contained 300 ug of mutant IDH1 20-mer peptide, and topical imiquimod was used with it. The germline gives CDR1 MNHNS, CDR2 SASEGT. Between the trimmed V and J ends, which lost 2 bases and 3 bases, there was a span of 7 bases. CDR3 length: 13 amino acids. This clone has a single count. Its antigen is currently unknown. Other DNA variants within this sample encode the same CDR3. Assay used: immunoSEQ multiplex PCR; TCRdb lists only in-frame clones, some missing. The repertoire holds under 85,000 clones, with approximately 85% as singletons.

This clonotype was obtained from a woman aged 45-59 years with glioma. V and J are TRBV6-1 and TRBJ1-2; D remains unclear. Material: PBMCs, obtained from a glioma patient whose treatment included an IDH1 peptide vaccine. CDR3 DNA: TGTGCCAGCAGTGAAAGGGTTCACTATGGCTACACCTTC. This codes for CASSERVHYGYTF.